This T cell receptor (beta chain) stems from a study of tumor and adjacent non-tumor tissue in lung cancer. The study's findings and limits: In normal lung, the top 100 clones were significantly more dominant than in tumor. Compared with tumor, normal lung showed significantly lower TCR diversity.

Three rounds of nested PCR, following a modified ARM-PCR protocol, produced the TCRbeta library. Each CDR3 protein is one row after TCRdb ran MiXCR on the multiplex PCR reads. Of 76,000 or so distinct CDR3 sequences listed, around two thirds are singletons. No cell sorting was done before RNA was extracted from the tissue. Newly diagnosed lung cancer patients had thoracic surgery in China, August–late 2014, without prior chemotherapy. With respect to this clonotype: The target antigen is unknown.

This TCR derives from a woman aged 70-85 years with non-small cell lung cancer. Sequencing was performed on lung tumor tissue.

CDR3 nucleotide sequence: TGTGCCAGCAGCCCTGACAGGGGGCGCGAGCAGTACTTC. Translation gives CASSPDRGREQYF. The chain is built from TRBV7-2 and TRBJ2-7; the match to TRBD1 covers 10 bases. Germline CDR1 reads SGHTA; CDR2 reads FQGNSA. The trim removed 5 bases at V and 6 bases at J, leaving 4 bases unmatched. The CDR3 contains 13 residues.